Listed here are 15 T cell receptor beta chains from one sample, sequenced in a study of regulatory T cells in long-lasting Graves disease. Time point specified: persistent/refractory GD, antithyroid drugs over 5 years with positive TRAb. PBMCs were the source of the RNA used for TCR sequencing. Arm-PCR of CDR3 regions with iRepertoire HTBI primers generated TCR beta libraries. TCRdb passed the multiplex PCR reads through MiXCR, listing each CDR3 protein once. The profile shows about 660,000 distinct CDR3 sequences, 25% to 35% of them singletons. The sequencing used peripheral blood mononuclear cells (PBMCs), collected when the disease was refractory, from a patient treated with antithyroid drugs. The origin of the receptors is a female donor with Graves disease.

This rearrangement joins TRBV5-4 to TRBJ1-2; D call uncertain. CDR1 is SGHNT and CDR2 is YYREEE in the germline V gene (reference sequence). This CDR3 is 15 amino acids long. The V end was cut by 0 bases, the J end by 3 bases, with 12 bases between. The CDR3 loop reads CASSLGFGIDYGYTF. As DNA, the CDR3 is TGTGCCAGCAGCTTGGGATTCGGGATTGACTATGGCTACACCTTC.

The V and J genes are TRBV3-1 and TRBJ1-2, with TRBD1 matching 7 bases. CDR1 is LGHDT and CDR2 is YNNKEL in the germline V gene (reference sequence). V lost 1 base to trimming and J lost 4 bases; unmatched junction nucleotides: 18. This CDR3 has 19 amino acids. In nucleotides, the CDR3 is TGTGCCAGCAGCCAAGTATCAACCGGCGGAGAGACAGGGTTCTATGGCTACACCTTC. Translated, it gives CASSQVSTGGETGFYGYTF.

The V gene is TRBV11-2, the J gene TRBJ1-1; D is undetermined. Germline values: CDR1 SGHAT, CDR2 FQNNGV. Trimming shortened V by 5 bases and J by 1 base, and 11 bases separated the two germline ends. The CDR3 consists of 14 residues. The CDR3 sequence: CASSQSHRNTEAFF. In DNA form, the CDR3 reads TGTGCCAGCAGCCAATCTCACAGGAACACTGAAGCTTTCTTT.

This clonotype occurred a few times. The rearrangement links TRBV24-1 to TRBJ1-5; TRBD1 agrees at 9 bases. Trimming removed 2 bases from V and 2 bases from J; junction bases left unmatched: 12. This CDR3 has 19 residues. Looked up from germline, CDR1 is KGHDR and CDR2 is SFDVKD. This CDR3 is CATSDSRDRDIYGNQPQHF. As DNA, the CDR3 is TGTGCCACCAGTGATTCACGGGACAGGGACATCTATGGCAATCAGCCCCAGCATTTT.

The chain uses TRBV9 and TRBJ2-7; 7 bases line up with TRBD2. With 3 bases clipped from V and 2 bases from J, the junction kept 8 bases outside the gene matches. The CDR3 spans 15 residues. The germline V gene encodes CDR1 SGDLS and CDR2 YYNGEE. In nucleotides, the CDR3 is TGTGCCAGCAGCGGGGCTAGCGGTACCCCCTACGAGCAGTACTTC. It encodes CASSGASGTPYEQYF.

This clonotype was counted between two and nine times. This chain joins TRBV11-2 and TRBJ2-7; 9 bases line up with TRBD2. The CDR3 totals 18 residues. Germline CDR1 and CDR2: SGHAT and FQNNGV. V shed 1 base and J 0 bases; nucleotides not matched to a gene: 10. CDR3 protein: CASSLVFLAGRSSYEQYF. The DNA of the CDR3 is TGTGCCAGCAGCTTAGTATTTCTAGCGGGAAGGAGCTCCTACGAGCAGTACTTC.

The table lists this clonotype with a few counts. The V gene is TRBV27, the J gene TRBJ2-7; the match to TRBD2 covers 10 bases. The CDR3 runs to 19 residues. V dropped 5 bases and J dropped 2; count of bases not matched to a gene: 18. The germline V gene has CDR1 MNHEY and CDR2 SMNVEV (reference sequence). The CDR3: CASSPKYPLSSGSPYEQYF. CDR3 DNA: TGTGCCAGCAGTCCCAAATACCCGCTCTCTAGCGGGAGTCCCTACGAGCAGTACTTC.

This clonotype was seen a handful of times. The chain is built from TRBV2 and TRBJ1-1, with unresolved D. The CDR3 contains 12 residues. The V and J ends lost 6 bases and 4 bases respectively, with 9 bases between them. CDR1 and CDR2 (germline): SNHLY, FYNNEI. The DNA of the CDR3 is TGTGCCAGCAGGCCAAGCCCCACTGAAGCTTTCTTT. Residues: CASRPSPTEAFF.

The V and J genes are TRBV7-8 and TRBJ1-1, with a tentative D call TRBD1 (5 bases). Trimming took 3 bases from V and 1 from J, leaving 9 bases between them. The germline V gene has CDR1 SGHVS and CDR2 FQNEAQ. The CDR3 consists of 14 residues. Here the CDR3 reads CASSLVRANTEAFF. As DNA, the CDR3 is TGTGCCAGCAGCTTGGTCAGGGCGAACACTGAAGCTTTCTTT. Using reference TRBV7-8 and TRBJ1-1 for the parts outside the CDR3, the full variable domain is GAGVSQSPRYKVAKRGQDVALRCDPISGHVSLFWYQQALGQGPEFLTYFQNEAQLDKSGLPSDRFFAERPEGSVSTLKIQRTQQEDSAVYLCASSLVRANTEAFFGQGTRLTVV.

This clonotype was seen many times. The chain couples TRBV19 to TRBJ2-7; TRBD1 aligns across 7 bases. CDR3 length: 13 residues. Germline V gene lookup returns CDR1 LNHDA and CDR2 SQIVND (reference sequence). V was clipped by 9 bases and J by 2 bases; unmatched bases: 7. The CDR3 loop is CASSRGQTYEQYF. The CDR3 nucleotides read TGTGCCAGCAGCCGGGGACAGACCTACGAGCAGTACTTC.

This clonotype was found many times. The chain couples TRBV6-5 to TRBJ1-2, with D uncertain. The CDR3 is made up of 13 amino acids. V was shortened by 2 bases and J by 2 bases, with 6 bases between the two germline ends. CDR1 is MNHEY and CDR2 is SVGAGI in the germline V gene. The CDR3 DNA reads as TGTGCCAGCAGTTACACGGGAAACTATGGCTACACCTTC. Amino acids: CASSYTGNYGYTF.

This clonotype turned up a few times. The chain is built from TRBV5-4 and TRBJ2-7; 8 nucleotides line up with TRBD1. V lost 3 bases and J lost 0; bases outside the gene matches: 5. The CDR3 is made up of 15 amino acids. Germline V gives CDR1 SGHNT, CDR2 YYREEE (reference sequence). The CDR3 loop is CASSSLGQGSYEQYF. The CDR3 nucleotides read TGTGCCAGCAGCTCCCTTGGACAGGGCTCCTACGAGCAGTACTTC.

This clonotype has only a few counts. The rearrangement joins TRBV3-1 to TRBJ1-1; TRBD1 might be the D (5 bases). CDR1 is LGHDT, CDR2 YNNKEL, per germline (reference sequence). The CDR3 runs 15 residues. Deletions cut 1 base from V and 3 bases from J, with 12 bases between. The CDR3 sequence is CASSQAAGPYTEAFF. In DNA form, the CDR3 reads TGTGCCAGCAGCCAAGCGGCGGGGCCGTACACTGAAGCTTTCTTT.

The genes are TRBV6-1 and TRBJ2-7; TRBD1 might be the D (5 bases). The CDR3 runs to 14 residues. Germline V CDR1 and CDR2: MNHNS, SASEGT. Trimming cost V 8 bases and J 7 bases, with 21 bases left between them. The CDR3 reads CASRPRAGQTEQYF. For the CDR3, the DNA is TGTGCCAGCCGCCCCCGGGCAGGGCAAACGGAGCAGTACTTC.

V and J are TRBV11-1 and TRBJ2-7, with unresolved D. The ends were cut back, 1 base at V and 4 bases at J, with 17 bases in the middle. The CDR3 contains 16 residues. CDR1 is SGHAT, CDR2 FQDESV, per germline (reference sequence). The CDR3 sequence: CASSLDWRLRLYEQYF. The CDR3 bases are TGTGCCAGCAGCTTAGATTGGAGACTGAGACTTTACGAGCAGTACTTC.